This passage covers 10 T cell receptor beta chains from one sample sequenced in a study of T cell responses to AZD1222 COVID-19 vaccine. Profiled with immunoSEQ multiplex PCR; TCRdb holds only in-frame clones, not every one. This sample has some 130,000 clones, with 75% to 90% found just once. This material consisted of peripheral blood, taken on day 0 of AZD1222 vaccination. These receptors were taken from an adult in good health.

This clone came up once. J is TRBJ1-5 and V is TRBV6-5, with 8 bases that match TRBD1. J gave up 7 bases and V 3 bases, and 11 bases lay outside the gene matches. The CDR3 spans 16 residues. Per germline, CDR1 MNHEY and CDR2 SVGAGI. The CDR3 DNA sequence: TGTGCCAGCAGTTATAGCAGCAGGGGGCAGGGACAGCCCCAGCATTTT. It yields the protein CASSYSSRGQGQPQHF.

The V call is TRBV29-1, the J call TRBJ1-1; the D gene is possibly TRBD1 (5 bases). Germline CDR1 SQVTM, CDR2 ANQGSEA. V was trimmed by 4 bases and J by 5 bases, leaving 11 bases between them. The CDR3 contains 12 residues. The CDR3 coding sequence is TGCAGCGTTGGGGAAGGGGATACTGAAGCTTTCTTT. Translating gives CSVGEGDTEAFF.

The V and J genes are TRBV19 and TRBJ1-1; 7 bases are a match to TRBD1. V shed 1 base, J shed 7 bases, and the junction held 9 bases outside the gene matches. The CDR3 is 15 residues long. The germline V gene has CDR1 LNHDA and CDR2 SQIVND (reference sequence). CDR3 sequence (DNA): TGTGCCAGTAGTATAGTAACCGGGACAGTGTTTGAAGCTTTCTTT. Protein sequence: CASSIVTGTVFEAFF.

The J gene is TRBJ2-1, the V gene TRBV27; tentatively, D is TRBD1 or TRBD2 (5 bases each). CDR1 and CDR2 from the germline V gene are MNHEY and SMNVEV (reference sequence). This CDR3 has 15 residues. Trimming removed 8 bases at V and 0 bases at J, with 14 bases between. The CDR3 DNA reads TGTGCCAGCGTACCCGGGGCTAGCTCCTACAATGAGCAGTTCTTC. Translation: CASVPGASSYNEQFF.

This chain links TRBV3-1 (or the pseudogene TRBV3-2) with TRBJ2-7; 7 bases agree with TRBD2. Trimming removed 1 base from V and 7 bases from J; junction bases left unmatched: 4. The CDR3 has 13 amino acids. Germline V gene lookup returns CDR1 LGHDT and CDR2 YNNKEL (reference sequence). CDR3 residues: CASSQGPGGEQYF. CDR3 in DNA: TGTGCCAGCAGCCAAGGCCCGGGGGGAGAGCAGTACTTC.

CDR3 sequence reads: CASGLVLGPVLGGELFF. The CDR3 DNA reads as TGTGCTAGTGGTTTGGTACTGGGGCCTGTGTTGGGCGGGGAGCTGTTTTTT. J is TRBJ2-2 and V is TRBV12-5, with D perhaps TRBD1 (5 bases). This CDR3 has 17 residues. Trimming removed 0 bases at V and 7 bases at J, with 18 bases between. The V gene's germline CDR1 is LGHNT and CDR2 FRNRAP.

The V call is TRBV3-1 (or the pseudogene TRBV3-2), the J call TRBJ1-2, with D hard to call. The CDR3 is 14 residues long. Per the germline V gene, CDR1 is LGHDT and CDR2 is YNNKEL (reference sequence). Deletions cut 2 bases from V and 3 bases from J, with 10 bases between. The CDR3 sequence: CASSQRGSYYGYTF. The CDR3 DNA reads TGTGCCAGCAGCCAACGCGGCAGCTACTATGGCTACACCTTC.

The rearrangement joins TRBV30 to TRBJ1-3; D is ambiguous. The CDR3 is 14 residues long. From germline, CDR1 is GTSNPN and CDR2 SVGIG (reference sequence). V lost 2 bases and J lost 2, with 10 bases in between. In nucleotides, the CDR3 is TGTGCCTGGAGTCGGACGGCTACTGGAAACACCATATATTTT. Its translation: CAWSRTATGNTIYF. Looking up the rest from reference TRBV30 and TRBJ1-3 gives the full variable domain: SQTIHQWPATLVQPVGSPLSLECTVEGTSNPNLYWYRQAAGRGLQLLFYSVGIGQISSEVPQNLSASRPQDRQFILSSKKLLLSDSGFYLCAWSRTATGNTIYFGEGSWLTVV.

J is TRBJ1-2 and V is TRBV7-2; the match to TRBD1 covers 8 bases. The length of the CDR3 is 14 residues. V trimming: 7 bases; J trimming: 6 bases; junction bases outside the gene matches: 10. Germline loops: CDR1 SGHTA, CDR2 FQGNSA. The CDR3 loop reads CASNPTQGANGYTF. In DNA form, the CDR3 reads TGTGCCAGCAACCCTACCCAGGGGGCGAATGGCTACACCTTC.

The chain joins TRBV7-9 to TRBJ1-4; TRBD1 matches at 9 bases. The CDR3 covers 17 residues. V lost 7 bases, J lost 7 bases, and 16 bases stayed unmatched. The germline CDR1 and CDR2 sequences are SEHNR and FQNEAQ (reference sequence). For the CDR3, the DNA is TGTGCCAGCACCATTGACAGGGGGGCCTTTGTCGGTGAAAAACTGTTTTTT. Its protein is CASTIDRGAFVGEKLFF.